Listed below are T cell receptor beta chains from one sample, sequenced in a study of T cells in Graves' hyperthyroidism and ophthalmopathy. Using its own MiXCR run on the multiplex PCR reads, TCRdb lists one record per CDR3 protein. Of more than 45,000 distinct CDR3 sequences detected, just under 50% appear once; the ten largest clones hold roughly 12%. Material for sequencing was blood. All receptors come from a woman in her 30s with Graves' ophthalmopathy. Each CDR3 is given with its conserved first and last residue. The order of the fields is J gene, V gene, D gene, clone size, CDR3 DNA, CDR3 protein. The D gene is left open where the match is weak. Clone size is stated in some rows and not others, as once, few, many or a class when expanded.

j_gene: TRBJ1-2; v_gene: TRBV28; d_gene: -; abundance: many; CDR3nt: TGTGCCGGGGGGGAGGGGTCCGATAACTATGGCTACACCTTC; CDR3aa: CAGGEGSDNYGYTF
j_gene: TRBJ2-1; v_gene: TRBV5-5; d_gene: -; abundance: few; CDR3nt: TGTGCCAGCAGACCATCCCCTGGGTGGACGGCCTCCTACAATGAGCAGTTCTTC; CDR3aa: CASRPSPGWTASYNEQFF
j_gene: TRBJ2-7; v_gene: TRBV5-1; d_gene: -; abundance: many; CDR3nt: TGCGCCAGCAGCTCGAGGACAGACGGGGACTACGAGCAGTACTTC; CDR3aa: CASSSRTDGDYEQYF
j_gene: TRBJ2-5; v_gene: TRBV11-2; d_gene: -; abundance: many; CDR3nt: TGTGCCACAGCAGGGATGGGAGAGACCCAGTACTTC; CDR3aa: CATAGMGETQYF
j_gene: TRBJ1-3; v_gene: TRBV4-1; d_gene: -; abundance: many; CDR3nt: TGCGCCAGCAGCCAAGTTTGGATCTCTGGAAACACCATATATTTT; CDR3aa: CASSQVWISGNTIYF
j_gene: TRBJ1-6; v_gene: TRBV7-8; d_gene: -; abundance: many; CDR3nt: TGTGCCAGCAGCTTAGCCTTTCTTCGGGTTAATTCACCCCTCCACTTT; CDR3aa: CASSLAFLRVNSPLHF
j_gene: TRBJ2-5; v_gene: TRBV5-1; d_gene: -; abundance: many; CDR3nt: TGCGCCAGCAGCGTGACAGGTAACGGTGGGACCCAGTACTTC; CDR3aa: CASSVTGNGGTQYF
j_gene: TRBJ2-2; v_gene: TRBV5-4; d_gene: -; abundance: -; CDR3nt: TGTGCCAGCAGCTTGGAAGGGTTCGGGAGTCGGACCGGGGAGCTGTTTTTT; CDR3aa: CASSLEGFGSRTGELFF
j_gene: TRBJ2-1; v_gene: TRBV28; d_gene: -; abundance: many; CDR3nt: TGTGCCAGCAAACTAGCCGGTGGTGAGCAGTTCTTC; CDR3aa: CASKLAGGEQFF
j_gene: TRBJ2-7; v_gene: TRBV2; d_gene: -; abundance: -; CDR3nt: TGTGCCAGCAGTGAAGCGGGGTACTTC; CDR3aa: CASSEAGYF
j_gene: TRBJ1-1; v_gene: TRBV20-1; d_gene: -; abundance: many; CDR3nt: TGCAGTGCATCCTCTTTGGGCGAAGCTTTCTTT; CDR3aa: CSASSLGEAFF
j_gene: TRBJ2-5; v_gene: TRBV5-1; d_gene: TRBD1; abundance: many; CDR3nt: TGCGCCAGCAGCTTTGGGACAGGGTTGGTGAAAGAGACCCAGTACTTC; CDR3aa: CASSFGTGLVKETQYF
j_gene: TRBJ1-2; v_gene: TRBV10-3; d_gene: TRBD1; abundance: once; CDR3nt: TGTGCCATCAGCCCGCAGGGGGCGAACGGCTACACCTTC; CDR3aa: CAISPQGANGYTF
j_gene: TRBJ1-4; v_gene: TRBV20-1; d_gene: TRBD1; abundance: many; CDR3nt: TGCAGTGCGTTCCCGGGACAGGGTGTCGAAAAACTGTTTTTT; CDR3aa: CSAFPGQGVEKLFF
j_gene: TRBJ1-5; v_gene: TRBV6-6; d_gene: -; abundance: -; CDR3nt: TGTACCAGCAGTGCTACAGTGGGTATGGCGCCACAGCATTTT; CDR3aa: CTSSATVGMAPQHF
j_gene: TRBJ2-3; v_gene: TRBV15; d_gene: TRBD1; abundance: medium-sized; CDR3nt: TGTGCCACCAGCAGAGACGGGACAGCACTGGATACGCAGTATTTT; CDR3aa: CATSRDGTALDTQYF
j_gene: TRBJ2-5; v_gene: TRBV20-1; d_gene: TRBD2; abundance: -; CDR3nt: TGCAGTGCTACCCCACCTGCTAGCGGGAGGGGTATACAAGAGACCCAGTACTTC; CDR3aa: CSATPPASGRGIQETQYF
j_gene: TRBJ2-1; v_gene: TRBV5-6; d_gene: -; abundance: many; CDR3nt: TGTGCCAGCAGCTTACCGGGACTGTACAATGAGCAGTTCTTC; CDR3aa: CASSLPGLYNEQFF
j_gene: TRBJ1-2; v_gene: TRBV7-2; d_gene: -; abundance: -; CDR3nt: TGTGCCAGCAGTTCCAGGCGGGGCCCTAACTATGGCTACACCTTC; CDR3aa: CASSSRRGPNYGYTF
j_gene: TRBJ1-6; v_gene: TRBV7-2; d_gene: TRBD1; abundance: many; CDR3nt: TGTGCCAGCAGCGGGGGACAGGGTTTCATTTCACCCCTCCACTTT; CDR3aa: CASSGGQGFISPLHF
j_gene: TRBJ2-7; v_gene: TRBV7-9; d_gene: TRBD2; abundance: many; CDR3nt: TGTGCCAGCAGCTACCTAGCGGGGAGCTACGAGCAGTACTTC; CDR3aa: CASSYLAGSYEQYF
j_gene: TRBJ1-3; v_gene: TRBV24-1; d_gene: -; abundance: -; CDR3nt: TGTGCCACCAGTGATGGGGTGTCTAGCGGGAACACCATATATTTT; CDR3aa: CATSDGVSSGNTIYF
j_gene: TRBJ1-5; v_gene: TRBV3-1; d_gene: -; abundance: many; CDR3nt: TGTGCCAGCAGCCAAGATACAGGGAGCAATCAGCCCCAGCATTTT; CDR3aa: CASSQDTGSNQPQHF
j_gene: TRBJ2-7; v_gene: TRBV2; d_gene: -; abundance: -; CDR3nt: TGTGCCCTAGGCTCCTACGAGCAGTACTTC; CDR3aa: CALGSYEQYF
j_gene: TRBJ2-1; v_gene: TRBV29-1; d_gene: -; abundance: medium-sized; CDR3nt: TGCAGCGCCAGGAGGGTAGACAATGAGCAGTTCTTC; CDR3aa: CSARRVDNEQFF
j_gene: TRBJ2-6; v_gene: TRBV5-6; d_gene: -; abundance: -; CDR3nt: TGTGCCAGCAGCTTGGGCGGCTCTGGGGCCGACGTCCTGGCTTTC; CDR3aa: CASSLGGSGADVLAF
j_gene: TRBJ2-2; v_gene: TRBV18; d_gene: TRBD2; abundance: -; CDR3nt: TGTGCCAGCTCACCCCAGCGGGGGACTAGCGGGAACACCGGGGAGCTGTTTTTT; CDR3aa: CASSPQRGTSGNTGELFF
j_gene: TRBJ2-2; v_gene: TRBV10-1; d_gene: TRBD1; abundance: many; CDR3nt: TGCGCCAGCAGTGAAGGACAGGGAAGCACCGGGGAGCTGTTTTTT; CDR3aa: CASSEGQGSTGELFF
j_gene: TRBJ2-1; v_gene: TRBV20-1; d_gene: -; abundance: many; CDR3nt: TGCAGTGCTAGCCTTGGGAGCGGTGAGCAGTTCTTC; CDR3aa: CSASLGSGEQFF
j_gene: TRBJ2-7; v_gene: TRBV3-1; d_gene: -; abundance: many; CDR3nt: TGTGCCAGCAGCCAAGTCTTCGACTACGAGCAGTACTTC; CDR3aa: CASSQVFDYEQYF
j_gene: TRBJ1-6; v_gene: TRBV11-2; d_gene: TRBD1; abundance: many; CDR3nt: TGTGCCAGCAGCTTACGGACAGGGTATAATTCACCCCTCCACTTT; CDR3aa: CASSLRTGYNSPLHF
j_gene: TRBJ2-1; v_gene: TRBV4-1; d_gene: TRBD1; abundance: many; CDR3nt: TGCGCCAGCAGCCACCGGACAGGGTTCGGTGAGCAGTTCTTC; CDR3aa: CASSHRTGFGEQFF
j_gene: TRBJ2-1; v_gene: TRBV29-1; d_gene: -; abundance: many; CDR3nt: TGCAGCGTTGTGCCTTGGGGTAGGTACAATGAGCAGTTCTTC; CDR3aa: CSVVPWGRYNEQFF
j_gene: TRBJ2-7; v_gene: TRBV5-1; d_gene: -; abundance: many; CDR3nt: TGCGCCAGCGCACTAGGACTTAAATACGAGCAGTACTTC; CDR3aa: CASALGLKYEQYF
j_gene: TRBJ2-7; v_gene: TRBV24-1; d_gene: -; abundance: -; CDR3nt: TGTGCCACCAGTGCAGGGCGGCCACGGCAGTACTTC; CDR3aa: CATSAGRPRQYF
j_gene: TRBJ1-2; v_gene: TRBV6-1; d_gene: -; abundance: many; CDR3nt: TGTGCCGTATTAGGGAAAGACAGTTTCGGCTACACCTTC; CDR3aa: CAVLGKDSFGYTF
j_gene: TRBJ2-5; v_gene: TRBV28; d_gene: -; abundance: many; CDR3nt: TGTGCCAGCAGTTTGTCCAGTCAAGAGACCCAGTACTTC; CDR3aa: CASSLSSQETQYF
j_gene: TRBJ1-1; v_gene: TRBV3-1; d_gene: -; abundance: -; CDR3nt: TGTGCCAGCAGCCACCTCGAACGGGACACTGAAGCTTTCTTT; CDR3aa: CASSHLERDTEAFF
j_gene: TRBJ2-7; v_gene: TRBV4-1; d_gene: -; abundance: -; CDR3nt: TGCGCCAGCAGCCAAGCGGTGGCCTACGAGCAGTACTTC; CDR3aa: CASSQAVAYEQYF
j_gene: TRBJ2-3; v_gene: TRBV29-1; d_gene: -; abundance: -; CDR3nt: TGCAGCGGGGTAACAGGGAATACGCAGTATTTT; CDR3aa: CSGVTGNTQYF
j_gene: TRBJ1-2; v_gene: TRBV5-8; d_gene: TRBD1; abundance: -; CDR3nt: TGTGCCAGCACCCGGACAGGGCAGCATGGCTACACCTTC; CDR3aa: CASTRTGQHGYTF
j_gene: TRBJ1-1; v_gene: TRBV7-3; d_gene: -; abundance: many; CDR3nt: TGTGCCAGCAGCCGCGGAGGGAACACTGAAGCTTTCTTT; CDR3aa: CASSRGGNTEAFF
j_gene: TRBJ2-7; v_gene: TRBV5-4; d_gene: TRBD2; abundance: -; CDR3nt: TGTGCCAGCAGCTTGGGTGGGACTAGCGGGAGCTCCTACGAGCAGTACTTC; CDR3aa: CASSLGGTSGSSYEQYF
j_gene: TRBJ2-5; v_gene: TRBV2; d_gene: -; abundance: -; CDR3nt: TGTGCCAGCAGTTGGACAGAAGAGACCCAGTACTTC; CDR3aa: CASSWTEETQYF
j_gene: TRBJ2-5; v_gene: TRBV7-7; d_gene: TRBD1; abundance: -; CDR3nt: TGTGCTAGCAGCTTAACGGGGACAGGCCAAGAGACCCAGTACTTC; CDR3aa: CASSLTGTGQETQYF
j_gene: TRBJ1-5; v_gene: TRBV4-2; d_gene: -; abundance: many; CDR3nt: TGTGCCAGCAGCCAAGGTTTGTGGCAGCCCCAGCATTTT; CDR3aa: CASSQGLWQPQHF
j_gene: TRBJ2-5; v_gene: TRBV15; d_gene: -; abundance: -; CDR3nt: TGTGCCACCAGCAGAGCGGGCGGGGACAGCCATGAGACCCAGTACTTC; CDR3aa: CATSRAGGDSHETQYF
j_gene: TRBJ1-3; v_gene: TRBV19; d_gene: -; abundance: many; CDR3nt: TGTGCCAGTAGTGCTTATCTCCGCCAGACGGCTGGAAACACCATATATTTT; CDR3aa: CASSAYLRQTAGNTIYF
j_gene: TRBJ2-2; v_gene: TRBV11-2; d_gene: TRBD2; abundance: many; CDR3nt: TGTGCCAGCAGCTTAGATCCTAGCGGGAGTTCCGGGGAGCTGTTTTTT; CDR3aa: CASSLDPSGSSGELFF
j_gene: TRBJ1-4; v_gene: TRBV5-1; d_gene: TRBD1; abundance: -; CDR3nt: TGCGCCAGCAGCTTGGATCCGGGACAGGGGGACGAAAAACTGTTTTTT; CDR3aa: CASSLDPGQGDEKLFF
j_gene: TRBJ2-5; v_gene: TRBV2; d_gene: -; abundance: -; CDR3nt: TGTGCCAGCCGACATGAAGGGACCCAGTACTTC; CDR3aa: CASRHEGTQYF
j_gene: TRBJ2-3; v_gene: TRBV10-2; d_gene: -; abundance: -; CDR3nt: TGCGCCAGCAGTGAGTCTGGAGGGGTAAGCACAGATACGCAGTATTTT; CDR3aa: CASSESGGVSTDTQYF